One and the same sample provided the 17 T cell receptor beta chains below, sequenced in a study of T cell clonality in common variable immunodeficiency (dated by TCRdb to the mid-2010s). Receptor amplification or capture employed the immunoSEQ multiplex PCR assay. TCRdb's version of the immuneACCESS table is confined to in-frame rearrangements and falls short of the full clone set. An unresolved V gene accounts for under half of the shortfall where checked; the remainder is of unknown origin. The sample records about 39,000 clones, none occurring a single time. Around 3% of the sample rests with the top ten. The material sequenced was peripheral blood mononuclear cells. These TCRs come from a person aged 18 to 70 in good health.

This clone has ten or more counts. The CDR3 loop is CASSPLASRGGNEQFF. The sequenced CDR3 bases are TGTGCCAGCTCACCACTAGCGTCTAGGGGGGGCAATGAG. The chain recombines TRBV18 with TRBJ2-1, with D maybe TRBD2 (7 bases). The missing CDR3 end, 3 residues past where the read stops, is filled in from the germline J gene. V lost 1 base to trimming and J lost 6 bases, with 16 bases between them. Germline CDR1 and CDR2: KGHSH and LQKENI. The CDR3 sequence is 16 residues long.

This clone was observed at least ten times. Coverage ceases 3 residues before the CDR3 finishes, and the germline J gene fills in the end. The chain combines TRBV13 with TRBJ2-5, with no clear D. V was shortened by 0 bases and J by 5 bases, with 16 bases between the two germline ends. CDR1 is PRHDT, CDR2 FYEKMQ, per germline (reference sequence). This CDR3 contains 16 residues. The sequenced CDR3 bases are TGTGCCAGCAGCTTAGGCCCCCCTCACCGAGCGGAGACC. This translates into CASSLGPPHRAET. In full, the CDR3 is CASSLGPPHRAETQYF.

At least ten counts were recorded for this clone. The read terminates 3 residues ahead of where the CDR3 ends, so the germline J gene completes it. The chain combines TRBV30 with TRBJ1-6, with D possibly TRBD1 on 5 matching bases. CDR1 and CDR2 from the germline V gene are GTSNPN and SVGIG (reference sequence). The V and J ends lost 0 bases and 9 bases respectively, with 12 bases between them. The CDR3 totals 14 residues. CDR3: CAWSVGQGASPLHF. The CDR3 DNA, read in part, is TGTGCCTGGAGTGTCGGGCAGGGCGCTTCACCC.

Ten or more counts support this clone. The read halts 3 residues ahead of the CDR3 end, with the missing end drawn from the germline J gene. J is TRBJ2-1 and V is TRBV7-3; D remains ambiguous. CDR1 is SGHTA and CDR2 is FQGTGA in the germline V gene. CDR3 length: 15 residues. V shed 4 bases and J shed 3 bases, with 13 bases lying between them. The sequenced CDR3 bases are TGTGCCAGCAGCTCGAACAGTATTCTCTACAATGAG. This translates into CASSSNSILYNE. The entire CDR3 protein reads CASSSNSILYNEQFF.

At least ten counts were recorded for this clone. The read comes to an end 3 residues before the CDR3 does, leaving the germline J gene to fill in the end. The chain combines TRBV5-6 with TRBJ2-7, with 8 bases lining up with TRBD1. V dropped 5 bases and J dropped 4; count of bases not matched to a gene: 5. The CDR3 length is 13 residues. Germline assignment: CDR1 SGHDT and CDR2 YYEEEE. CDR3 bases read: TGTGCCAGCAGGTCAGGGGGCAGTTACGAG. This sequence encodes CASRSGGSYE. The entire CDR3 reads CASRSGGSYEQYF. The whole variable domain, remainder taken from reference TRBV5-6 and TRBJ2-7, is DAGVTQSPTHLIKTRGQQVTLRCSPKSGHDTVSWYQQALGQGPQFIFQYYEEEERQRGNFPDRFSGHQFPNYSSELNVNALLLGDSALYLCASRSGGSYEQYFGPGTRLTVT.

On this clone itself: Coverage ceases 3 residues before the CDR3 finishes, and the germline J gene fills in the end. The J gene is TRBJ2-1, the V gene TRBV2; TRBD2 agrees at 8 bases. J lost 4 bases, V lost 10 bases, and 12 bases had no gene match. The germline V gene encodes CDR1 SNHLY and CDR2 FYNNEI. CDR3 length: 15 amino acids. The DNA read from the CDR3 is TGTGCCACCAGCACCGGGACTAGAGATTACAATGAG. It is translated as CATSTGTRDYNE. The entire CDR3 reads CATSTGTRDYNEQFF.

As for this clone: Coverage ceases 3 residues before the CDR3 finishes, and the germline J gene fills in the end. The J gene is TRBJ1-1, the V gene TRBV18; D uncertain. CDR3 size: 14 residues. From germline, CDR1 is KGHSH and CDR2 LQKENI. The part of the CDR3 DNA that was read is TGTGCCAGCTCACCTCAAACACTAGCGGGAGCA. Translation gives CASSPQTLAGA. The CDR3 in its entirety is CASSPQTLAGAAFF.

This clone was recorded many times. Coverage ceases 3 residues before the CDR3 finishes, and the germline J gene fills in the end. The chain combines TRBV7-9 with TRBJ2-5; 11 bases map to TRBD2. Germline V gene lookup returns CDR1 SEHNR and CDR2 FQNEAQ (reference sequence). V shed 9 bases, J shed 2 bases, and the junction held 8 bases outside the gene matches. This CDR3 has 15 amino acids. The CDR3 DNA, read in part, is TGTGCCAGTAGGCCGATAGCGGGAGGGCAAGAGACC. This sequence encodes CASRPIAGGQET. The CDR3 in full is CASRPIAGGQETQYF.

This clone appeared many times. Coverage ceases 3 residues before the CDR3 finishes, and the germline J gene fills in the end. The chain recombines TRBV10-1 with TRBJ2-5; D possibly corresponds to TRBD2 (6 bases). This CDR3 comprises 14 residues. Germline V gene data show CDR1 as WNHNN and CDR2 as SYGVQD (reference sequence). Trimming pared 0 bases from V and 4 bases from J, leaving 9 bases between. CDR3 DNA, as far as it was read: TGCGCCAGCAGTGAGTCCGGGGGTTCAGAGACC. Amino acids: CASSESGGSET. In full, the CDR3 is CASSESGGSETQYF.

This clone was found many times. The CDR3 end lies 3 residues beyond the end of the read and is filled in from the germline J gene. This rearrangement joins TRBV7-9 to TRBJ2-1; D is ambiguous. The length of the CDR3 is 13 residues. V lost 1 base, J lost 4 bases, and 5 bases lay in between. CDR1 is SEHNR, CDR2 FQNEAQ, per germline (reference sequence). The sequenced CDR3 bases are TGTGCCAGCAGCTTAGATGTATACAATGAG. Translation gives CASSLDVYNE. The CDR3 reads in full as CASSLDVYNEQFF. Full variable domain (rest looked up from reference TRBV7-9 and TRBJ2-1): DTGVSQNPRHKITKRGQNVTFRCDPISEHNRLYWYRQTLGQGPEFLTYFQNEAQLEKSRLLSDRFSAERPKGSFSTLEIQRTEQGDSAMYLCASSLDVYNEQFFGPGTRLTVL.

CDR3 residues: CASSPDRYEQYF. Incomplete CDR3 DNA: TGTGCCAGCAGCCCGGACAGGTACGAG. J is TRBJ2-7 and V is TRBV7-9; 7 bases are a match to TRBD1. The read is 3 residues too short to cover the CDR3 end, so that end is filled in from the germline J gene. There are 12 residues in the CDR3. The V gene end was trimmed by 5 bases and the J gene end by 4 bases; junction bases not matched to a gene: 2. Germline V gives CDR1 SEHNR, CDR2 FQNEAQ (reference sequence).

There are many counts of this clone. The DNA ends 3 residues before the CDR3 does, and the rest of the CDR3 is filled in from the germline J gene. This sequence joins TRBV28 and TRBJ2-7; a weak D match, TRBD1 (6 bases). The CDR3 runs 15 residues. Looked up from germline, CDR1 is MDHEN and CDR2 is SYDVKM. V gave up 0 bases and J gave up 3 bases, with 12 bases separating them. Incomplete CDR3 DNA: TGTGCCAGCAGTTTATGGGGGGCGTCAAACTACGAG. It encodes CASSLWGASNYE. The entire CDR3 is CASSLWGASNYEQYF. Supplemented by reference TRBV28 and TRBJ2-7, the full variable domain reads DVKVTQSSRYLVKRTGEKVFLECVQDMDHENMFWYRQDPGLGLRLIYFSYDVKMKEKGDIPEGYSVSREKKERFSLILESASTNQTSMYLCASSLWGASNYEQYFGPGTRLTVT.

In this sample, this clone turned up many times. Read sequence stops 3 residues before the CDR3 end, and the germline J gene provides the missing end. V is TRBV10-3 and J is TRBJ2-2; 8 bases agree with TRBD1. This CDR3 contains 15 residues. Per germline, CDR1 ENHRY and CDR2 SYGVKD. V trimming: 3 bases; J trimming: 7 bases; junction bases outside the gene matches: 7. The chain's CDR3 is CAISEQGVMSGELFF. CDR3 DNA (partial): TGTGCCATCAGTGAACAGGGGGTGATGAGCGGGGAG.

This clone was seen repeatedly, ten times or more. The read falls 3 residues short of the CDR3 end, and the missing part is taken from the germline J gene. The chain recombines TRBV30 with TRBJ2-7, with TRBD1 as a possible D gene (8 bases). V dropped 0 bases and J dropped 2 bases, with 11 bases sitting between them. The length of the CDR3 is 14 residues. CDR1 and CDR2 (germline): GTSNPN, SVGIG (reference sequence). Partial CDR3 DNA: TGTGCCTGGAGTGTACAGGGGGGGACCTACGAG. This encodes CAWSVQGGTYE. In full, the CDR3 is CAWSVQGGTYEQYF.

This clone appeared many times. Read coverage stops 3 residues before the CDR3 terminus; the germline J gene supplies the remainder. The V gene is TRBV20-1, the J gene TRBJ2-7; a possible D gene is TRBD2 (6 bases). CDR1 and CDR2 (germline): DFQATT, SNEGSKA (reference sequence). Trimming took off 7 bases at V and 2 bases at J, with 18 bases between the two ends. This CDR3 is 14 amino acids long. CDR3 bases read: TGCAGTGTTGCGGGGCAGGCTCCCCCCTACGAG. This gives the protein CSVAGQAPPYE. The full CDR3 protein is CSVAGQAPPYEQYF.

This clone was seen many times. The read falls 3 residues short of the CDR3 end, and the missing part is taken from the germline J gene. This sample also contains other DNA sequences that code for the same CDR3. The genes are TRBV6-1 and TRBJ1-2; TRBD1 aligns across 7 bases. Looked up from germline, CDR1 is MNHNS and CDR2 is SASEGT. The CDR3 is 15 amino acids. The CDR3 loop reads CASSEALGGTDTYTF. The CDR3 DNA, read in part, is TGTGCCAGCAGTGAAGCGCTAGGGGGCACAGATACC.

In this sample, this clone turned up many times. The read halts 3 residues ahead of the CDR3 end, with the missing end drawn from the germline J gene. The chain carries TRBV20-1 and TRBJ2-7; TRBD2 aligns across 7 bases. The V segment lost 2 bases and the J segment 2 bases; nucleotides outside the gene matches: 9. CDR1 is DFQATT, CDR2 SNEGSKA, per germline (reference sequence). This CDR3 is built from 15 residues. The CDR3 spells CSARPTSEQTYEQYF. CDR3 DNA, as far as it was read: TGCAGTGCTAGACCCACTAGCGAACAGACCTACGAG.